The 18 T cell receptor beta chains listed next were all sequenced from one sample in a study of CD8+ T cells in alopecia areata. Extraction and reverse transcription of RNA yielded cDNA as the sequencing template. Sequenced by immunoSEQ multiplex PCR; TCRdb stores in-frame clones only, minus some. The repertoire includes 90,000 or so clones, around 40% of them detected once, and less than 20% sits in the top ten. Specified treatment: oral pan-JAK inhibitor, 5-10 mg twice daily. This specimen consisted of CD8+ T cells sorted from blood, obtained at week 24, from a patient treated with tofacitinib. These receptors were collected from a human donor with alopecia areata.

In its sample, this clone was seen a few times. DNA for the CDR3: TGCGCCAGCAGCCAGTCGTTCAATGAGCAGTTCTTC. It codes for CASSQSFNEQFF. V usage is TRBV4-1 and J usage is TRBJ2-1, with unresolved D. The CDR3 has 12 residues. Germline CDR1 MGHRA, CDR2 YSYEKL. Between the trimmed V and J ends, which lost 3 bases and 6 bases, there was a span of 6 bases.

This clone appeared a single time. CDR3 bases: TGTGCCAGCAGCTGGGGTACGGGTCAGCCCCAGCATTTT. Translated: CASSWGTGQPQHF. The chain couples TRBV28 to TRBJ1-5, with unresolved D. Trimming removed 6 bases at V and 6 bases at J, with 12 bases between. The CDR3 loop spans 13 amino acids. Germline V CDR1 and CDR2: MDHEN, SYDVKM.

The V and J genes are TRBV14 and TRBJ2-3; 11 bases are shared with TRBD1. The CDR3 contains 17 residues. V lost 1 base, J lost 7 bases, and 10 bases stayed unmatched. The germline V gene has CDR1 SGHDN and CDR2 FVKESK. In DNA form, the CDR3 reads TGTGCCAGCAGCCAAGCGCCCTGGACAGGGGGCGCCCATACGCAGTATTTT. Its translation: CASSQAPWTGGAHTQYF. Full variable domain (missing parts from reference TRBV14 and TRBJ2-3): EAGVTQFPSHSVIEKGQTVTLRCDPISGHDNLYWYRRVMGKEIKFLLHFVKESKQDESGMPNNRFLAERTGGTYSTLKVQPAELEDSGVYFCASSQAPWTGGAHTQYFGPGTRLTVL.

V is TRBV7-9 and J is TRBJ2-7; 8 bases agree with TRBD1. The CDR3 sequence is 14 residues long. V dropped 4 bases and J dropped 3; count of bases not matched to a gene: 5. Germline V gives CDR1 SEHNR, CDR2 FQNEAQ (reference sequence). The CDR3 region has the DNA TGTGCCAGCAGCTCGGTAACAGGGGGCTACGAGCAGTACTTC. Amino acids: CASSSVTGGYEQYF.

This clone came up a few times. V is TRBV30 and J is TRBJ2-3, with D hard to call. V was clipped by 2 bases and J by 4 bases, with 4 bases between them. The CDR3 totals 11 residues. Germline V gene lookup returns CDR1 GTSNPN and CDR2 SVGIG (reference sequence). The CDR3: CAWSLSDTQYF. The CDR3 DNA reads TGTGCCTGGAGTCTCTCAGATACGCAGTATTTT.

This clone appeared many times. This sequence joins TRBV7-3 and TRBJ2-1; TRBD2 matches 8 bases. Germline CDR1 reads SGHTA; CDR2 reads FQGTGA. The CDR3 is made up of 14 amino acids. V gave up 5 bases and J gave up 4 bases; unmatched junction bases: 4. CDR3 nucleotides: TGTGCCAGCAGCCCCGGGACTAGTTACAATGAGCAGTTCTTC. Translated, it gives CASSPGTSYNEQFF.

This clone was observed a handful of times. V and J are TRBV25-1 and TRBJ1-1; D gene ambiguous. The CDR3 contains 13 residues. V was shortened by 4 bases and J by 3 bases, with 9 bases between the two germline ends. CDR1 and CDR2 (germline): MGHDK, SYGVNS. The CDR3 loop is CASSVSEYTEAFF. DNA for the CDR3: TGTGCCAGCAGTGTAAGCGAATACACTGAAGCTTTCTTT.

The chain has TRBV30 and TRBJ1-2; possibly TRBD1 for D (5 bases). The germline V and J ends were trimmed by 6 bases and 0 bases, with 8 bases remaining between them. The CDR3 spans 12 residues. Germline V gene data show CDR1 as GTSNPN and CDR2 as SVGIG (reference sequence). The DNA of the CDR3 is TGTGCCTGTAGACAGACTAACTATGGCTACACCTTC. This codes for CACRQTNYGYTF.

The chain uses TRBV9 and TRBJ2-1; 12 nucleotides line up with TRBD2. Trimming at V came to 3 bases and at J to 4 bases, leaving 5 bases not matched to a gene. The CDR3 loop spans 16 amino acids. The germline V gene has CDR1 SGDLS and CDR2 YYNGEE. In DNA, the CDR3 is TGTGCCAGCAGCGGACGACTAGCGGGGGTATACAATGAGCAGTTCTTC. Amino acids: CASSGRLAGVYNEQFF.

This chain connects TRBV2 to TRBJ2-7; D might be TRBD1 (5 bases). Germline CDR1 SNHLY, CDR2 FYNNEI. The V end lost 3 bases, the J end lost 4 bases, and 16 bases lay between the germline ends. The CDR3 covers 15 residues. The CDR3 region has the DNA TGTGCCAGCAGTGATCCCCGAAGGGGATATTACGAGCAGTACTTC. Translation gives CASSDPRRGYYEQYF. The variable domain in full, completed from reference TRBV2 and TRBJ2-7, reads EPEVTQTPSHQVTQMGQEVILRCVPISNHLYFYWYRQILGQKVEFLVSFYNNEISEKSEIFDDQFSVERPDGSNFTLKIRSTKLEDSAMYFCASSDPRRGYYEQYFGPGTRLTVT.

This chain connects TRBV7-9 to TRBJ2-7, with D unclear. Trimming took off 1 base at V and 5 bases at J, with 6 bases between the two ends. Germline CDR1 reads SEHNR; CDR2 reads FQNEAQ (reference sequence). The CDR3 runs to 12 residues. The DNA of the CDR3 is TGTGCCAGCAGCTTAGGTAGGGACGAGCAGTACTTC. Its translation is CASSLGRDEQYF.

The table lists this clone with a few counts. This rearrangement joins TRBV6-5 to TRBJ2-7, with TRBD2 as a possible D gene (6 bases). The CDR3 runs 13 residues. V gave up 5 bases and J gave up 3 bases, with 11 bases separating them. In germline, CDR1 is MNHEY, CDR2 SVGAGI. The CDR3: CASSLDSGYEQYF. CDR3 DNA: TGTGCCAGCAGTCTGGATAGCGGCTACGAGCAGTACTTC.

The rearrangement links TRBV21-1 to TRBJ2-2; the DNA was not used to check the table's D call, TRBD1. TRBV21-1 is annotated as a pseudogene. The CDR3 consists of 16 residues. CDR3 nucleotides: TGTGCCAGCAGCATAACAGGGGCTGGGGGCACCGGGGAGCTGTTTTTT. It specifies CASSITGAGGTGELFF.

This clone was found a few times. The chain recombines TRBV6-5 with TRBJ2-5; D is undetermined. The CDR3 extends over 11 amino acids. Trimming took 8 bases from V and 8 from J, leaving 12 bases between them. Germline CDR1 MNHEY, CDR2 SVGAGI. Written as DNA, the CDR3 is TGTGCCAGCCGGACGGGCCGCACCCAGTACTTC. As protein: CASRTGRTQYF.

This clone was counted only a few times. V usage is TRBV6-5 and J usage is TRBJ1-1; weak D call: TRBD1 (5 bases). The ends were cut back, 4 bases at V and 1 base at J, with 13 bases in the middle. The germline CDR1 and CDR2 sequences are MNHEY and SVGAGI. This CDR3 has 15 residues. CDR3 DNA sequence: TGTGCCAGCAGTTTAAGGGGAAGGGGGAACACTGAAGCTTTCTTT. This codes for CASSLRGRGNTEAFF.

This clone was detected a few times. The chain is built from TRBV4-1 and TRBJ2-7, with 8 nucleotides matching TRBD1. Germline CDR1 reads MGHRA; CDR2 reads YSYEKL. Trimming at V came to 3 bases and at J to 2 bases, leaving 6 bases not matched to a gene. The CDR3 totals 15 residues. In nucleotides, the CDR3 is TGCGCCAGCAGCCAGTACCAGGGACAGGCCTACGAGCAGTACTTC. It translates to CASSQYQGQAYEQYF.

This clone was detected only a few times. The sample holds other DNA sequences that translate to the same CDR3. This sequence joins TRBV27 and TRBJ2-1; 10 nucleotides match TRBD2. J lost 7 bases, V lost 5 bases, and 5 bases had no gene match. The CDR3 spans 14 residues. Looked up from germline, CDR1 is MNHEY and CDR2 is SMNVEV (reference sequence). CDR3 residues: CASSLSGRVNEQFF. CDR3 DNA sequence: TGTGCCAGCAGTCTAAGCGGGAGGGTGAATGAGCAGTTCTTC.

The genes are TRBV27 and TRBJ2-7; 7 bases are a match to TRBD2. The CDR3 runs to 15 residues. After removal of 5 bases from V and 3 bases from J, the junction contained 10 bases not matched to a gene. In germline, CDR1 is MNHEY, CDR2 SMNVEV (reference sequence). The CDR3 DNA follows: TGTGCCAGCAGTCCGCAACCAGGGACTAACTACGAGCAGTACTTC. Protein sequence: CASSPQPGTNYEQYF.